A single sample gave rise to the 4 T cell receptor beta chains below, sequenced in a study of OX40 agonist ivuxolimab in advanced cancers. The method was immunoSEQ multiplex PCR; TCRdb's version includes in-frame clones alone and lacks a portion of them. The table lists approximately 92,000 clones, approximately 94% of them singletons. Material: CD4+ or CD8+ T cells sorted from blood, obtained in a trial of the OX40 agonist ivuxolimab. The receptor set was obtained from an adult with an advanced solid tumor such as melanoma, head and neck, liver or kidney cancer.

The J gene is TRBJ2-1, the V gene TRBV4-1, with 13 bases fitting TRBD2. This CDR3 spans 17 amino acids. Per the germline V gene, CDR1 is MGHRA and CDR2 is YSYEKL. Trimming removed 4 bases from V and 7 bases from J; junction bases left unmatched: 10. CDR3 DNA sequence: TGCGCCAGCAGCCCTCCTCTACTAGCGGGGGGGGTAAATGAGCAGTTCTTC. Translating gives CASSPPLLAGGVNEQFF.

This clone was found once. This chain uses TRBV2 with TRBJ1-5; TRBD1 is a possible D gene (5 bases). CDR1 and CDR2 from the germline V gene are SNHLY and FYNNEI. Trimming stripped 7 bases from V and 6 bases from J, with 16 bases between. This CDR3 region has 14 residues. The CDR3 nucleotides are TGTGCCAGCATAGAGGGGTCAGGGAGTCAGCCCCAGCATTTT. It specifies CASIEGSGSQPQHF.

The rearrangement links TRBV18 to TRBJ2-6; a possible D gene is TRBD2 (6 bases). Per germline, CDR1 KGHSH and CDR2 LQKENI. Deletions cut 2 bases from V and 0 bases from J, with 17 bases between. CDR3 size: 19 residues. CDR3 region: CASSPGNSRDFSGANVLTF. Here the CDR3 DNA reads TGTGCCAGCTCACCAGGGAACAGCAGGGACTTCTCTGGGGCCAACGTCCTGACTTTC.

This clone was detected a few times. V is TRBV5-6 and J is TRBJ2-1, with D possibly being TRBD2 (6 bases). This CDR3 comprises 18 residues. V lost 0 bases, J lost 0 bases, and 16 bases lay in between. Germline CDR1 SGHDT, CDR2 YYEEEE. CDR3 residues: CASSLEYAEGSSYNEQFF. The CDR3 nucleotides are TGTGCCAGCAGCTTGGAGTACGCGGAGGGGAGCTCCTACAATGAGCAGTTCTTC.